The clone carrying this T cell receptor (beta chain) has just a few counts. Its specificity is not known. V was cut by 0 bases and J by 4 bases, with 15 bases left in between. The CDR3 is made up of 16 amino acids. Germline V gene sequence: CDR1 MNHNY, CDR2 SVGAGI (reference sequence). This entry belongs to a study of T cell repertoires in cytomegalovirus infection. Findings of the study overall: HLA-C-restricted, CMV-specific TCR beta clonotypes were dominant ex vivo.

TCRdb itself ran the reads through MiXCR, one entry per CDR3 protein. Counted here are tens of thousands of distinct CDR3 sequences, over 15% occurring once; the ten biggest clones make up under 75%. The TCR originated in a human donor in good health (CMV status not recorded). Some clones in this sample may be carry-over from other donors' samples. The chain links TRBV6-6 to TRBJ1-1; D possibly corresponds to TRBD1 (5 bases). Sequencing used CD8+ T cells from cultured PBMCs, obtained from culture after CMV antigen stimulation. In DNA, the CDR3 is TGTGCCAGCAGTTACTCGTTTGGGGGGGGAACCACTGAAGCTTTCTTT. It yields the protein CASSYSFGGGTTEAFF.